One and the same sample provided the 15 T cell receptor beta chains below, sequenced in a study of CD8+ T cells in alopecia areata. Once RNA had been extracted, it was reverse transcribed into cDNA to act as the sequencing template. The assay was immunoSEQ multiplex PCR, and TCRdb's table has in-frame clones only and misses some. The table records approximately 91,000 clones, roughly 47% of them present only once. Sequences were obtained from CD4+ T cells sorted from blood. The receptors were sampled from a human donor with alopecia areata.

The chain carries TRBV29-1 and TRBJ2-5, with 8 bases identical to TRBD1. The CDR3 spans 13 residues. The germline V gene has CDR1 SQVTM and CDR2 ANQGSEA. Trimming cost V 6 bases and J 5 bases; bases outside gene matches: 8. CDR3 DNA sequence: TGCAGCGTCCCAGGGGGCTTCATGGAGACCCAGTACTTC. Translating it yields CSVPGGFMETQYF.

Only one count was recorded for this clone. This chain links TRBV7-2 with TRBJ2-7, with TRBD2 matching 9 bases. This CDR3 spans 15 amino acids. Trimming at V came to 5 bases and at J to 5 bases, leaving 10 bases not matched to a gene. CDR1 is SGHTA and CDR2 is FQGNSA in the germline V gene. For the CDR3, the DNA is TGTGCCAGCAGCGTTATGAGCGGGAGGATCCACGAGCAGTACTTC. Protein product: CASSVMSGRIHEQYF.

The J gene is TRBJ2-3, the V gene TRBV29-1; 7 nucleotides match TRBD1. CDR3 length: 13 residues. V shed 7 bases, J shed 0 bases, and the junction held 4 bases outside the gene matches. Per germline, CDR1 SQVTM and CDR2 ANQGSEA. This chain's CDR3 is CSADRDSTDTQYF. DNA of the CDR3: TGCAGCGCCGACAGGGATAGCACAGATACGCAGTATTTT.

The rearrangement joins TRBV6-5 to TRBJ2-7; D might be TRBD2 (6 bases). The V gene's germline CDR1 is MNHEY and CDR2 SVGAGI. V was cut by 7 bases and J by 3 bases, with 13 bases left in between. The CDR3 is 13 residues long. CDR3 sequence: CASTRGGFYEQYF. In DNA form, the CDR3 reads TGTGCCAGCACCCGCGGAGGGTTCTACGAGCAGTACTTC.

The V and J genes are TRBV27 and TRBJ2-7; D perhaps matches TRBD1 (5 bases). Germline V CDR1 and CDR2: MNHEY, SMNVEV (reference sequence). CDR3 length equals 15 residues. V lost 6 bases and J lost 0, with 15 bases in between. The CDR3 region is CASSQRRQTSYEQYF. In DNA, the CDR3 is TGTGCCAGCAGCCAAAGACGACAGACCTCCTACGAGCAGTACTTC.

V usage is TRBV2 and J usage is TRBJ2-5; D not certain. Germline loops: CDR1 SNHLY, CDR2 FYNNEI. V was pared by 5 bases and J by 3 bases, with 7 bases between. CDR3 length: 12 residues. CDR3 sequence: CASSRKEETQYF. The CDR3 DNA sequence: TGTGCCAGCAGTCGGAAGGAAGAGACCCAGTACTTC.

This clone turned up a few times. The DNA for the CDR3 is TGTGCCAGCAATGAGCGCACAGATACGCAGTATTTT. Translation: CASNERTDTQYF. The chain employs TRBV7-2 and TRBJ2-3; no definite D call. This CDR3 is built from 12 residues. The V and J ends lost 7 bases and 1 base respectively, with 6 bases between them. The germline gives CDR1 SGHTA, CDR2 FQGNSA.

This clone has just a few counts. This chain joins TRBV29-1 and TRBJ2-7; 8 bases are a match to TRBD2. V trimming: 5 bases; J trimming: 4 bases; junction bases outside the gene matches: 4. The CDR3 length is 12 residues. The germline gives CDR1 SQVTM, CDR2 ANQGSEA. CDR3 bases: TGCAGCGTTTTTACGGGAGGGTACGAGCAGTACTTC. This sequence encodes CSVFTGGYEQYF.

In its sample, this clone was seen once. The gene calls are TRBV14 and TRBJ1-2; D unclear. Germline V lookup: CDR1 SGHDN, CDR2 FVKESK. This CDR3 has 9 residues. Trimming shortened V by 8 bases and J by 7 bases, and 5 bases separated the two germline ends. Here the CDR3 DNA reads TGTGCCAGCGGGGTTGGCTACACCTTC. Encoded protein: CASGVGYTF.

The CDR3 here is CASSLNGLNNEQFF. In DNA form, the CDR3 reads TGCGCCAGCAGCTTAAACGGACTTAACAATGAGCAGTTCTTC. The chain has TRBV5-1 and TRBJ2-1, with D tentatively TRBD2 (5 bases). This CDR3 is built from 14 residues. Looked up from germline, CDR1 is SGHRS and CDR2 is YFSETQ. V was trimmed by 2 bases and J by 5 bases, leaving 11 bases between them.

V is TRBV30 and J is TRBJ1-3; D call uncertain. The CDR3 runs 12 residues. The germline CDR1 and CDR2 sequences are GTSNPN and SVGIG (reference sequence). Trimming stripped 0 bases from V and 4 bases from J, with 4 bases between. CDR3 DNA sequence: TGTGCCTGGAGTGTTAAGGGAAACACCATATATTTT. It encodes CAWSVKGNTIYF.

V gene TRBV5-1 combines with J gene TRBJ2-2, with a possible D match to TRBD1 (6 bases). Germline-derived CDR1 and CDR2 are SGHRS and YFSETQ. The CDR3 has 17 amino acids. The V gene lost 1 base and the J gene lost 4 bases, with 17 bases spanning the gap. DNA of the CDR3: TGCGCCAGCAGCTTGATTGGGACATCGGGTGGCACCGGGGAGCTGTTTTTT. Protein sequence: CASSLIGTSGGTGELFF.

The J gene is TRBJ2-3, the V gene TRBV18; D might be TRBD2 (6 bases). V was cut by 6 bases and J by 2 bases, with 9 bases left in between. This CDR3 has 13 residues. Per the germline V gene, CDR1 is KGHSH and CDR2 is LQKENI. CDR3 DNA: TGTGCCAGCTCGGGCGGGAACACAGATACGCAGTATTTT. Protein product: CASSGGNTDTQYF.

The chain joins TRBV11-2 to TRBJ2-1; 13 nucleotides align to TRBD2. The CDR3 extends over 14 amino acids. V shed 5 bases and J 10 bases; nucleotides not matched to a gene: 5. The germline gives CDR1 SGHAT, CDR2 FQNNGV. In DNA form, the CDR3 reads TGTGCCAGCAGCGGACTAGCGGGAGAAAGAGAGCAGTTCTTC. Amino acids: CASSGLAGEREQFF.

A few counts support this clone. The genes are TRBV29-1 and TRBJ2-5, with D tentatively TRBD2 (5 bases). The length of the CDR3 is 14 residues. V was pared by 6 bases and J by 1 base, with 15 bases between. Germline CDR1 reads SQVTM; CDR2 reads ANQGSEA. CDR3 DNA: TGCAGCGTGGAACTCGGGCGGGCCCAAGAGACCCAGTACTTC. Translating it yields CSVELGRAQETQYF. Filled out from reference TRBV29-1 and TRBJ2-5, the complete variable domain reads SAVISQKPSRDICQRGTSLTIQCQVDSQVTMMFWYRQQPGQSLTLIATANQGSEATYESGFVIDKFPISRPNLTFSTLTVSNMSPEDSSIYLCSVELGRAQETQYFGPGTRLLVL.